This section outlines one TCR beta chain sequence together with its context. Method: immunoSEQ multiplex PCR; TCRdb's copy keeps in-frame clones and lacks some. The data contain around 100,000 clones, over 75% of them singletons. This sample was taken from a study of blood T cell repertoires in COVID-19. Germline values: CDR1 LNHDA, CDR2 SQIVND (reference sequence). This CDR3 comprises 12 residues. With 8 bases clipped from V and 3 bases from J, the junction kept 3 bases outside the gene matches. This TCR was sampled from a man aged 50-59 years with acute or convalescent COVID-19. The specimen sequenced was peripheral blood. The chain employs TRBV19 and TRBJ1-1, with 7 bases aligning to TRBD1. The CDR3 DNA reads TGTGCCAGTCACAGGGGATACACTGAAGCTTTCTTT. As protein: CASHRGYTEAFF.